These 25 T cell receptor beta chains were all obtained from the same sample, sequenced in a study of blood T cell repertoires in COVID-19 (TCRdb year 2020). Library preparation was by the immunoSEQ multiplex PCR assay. Entries here come from immuneACCESS through TCRdb and include only in-frame sequences with V and J called. Some clones fail to appear in such tables; in the studies checked, an unresolved V gene covers under half of the shortfall, and the cause of the remainder is unknown. The sample table shows 300,000 to 400,000 clones, and 75% to 90% are seen once. The ten largest clones take up under 3% of the sample. What was sequenced was peripheral blood. All receptors come from a woman aged 25 to 39 with COVID-19, enrolled during active disease.

The V gene is TRBV7-2, the J gene TRBJ2-5; TRBD2 matches at 8 bases. CDR3 length equals 14 residues. Germline lookup yields CDR1 SGHTA and CDR2 FQGNSA. The trim removed 8 bases at V and 5 bases at J, leaving 10 bases unmatched. CDR3 residues: CASRRGVWGETQYF. CDR3 in DNA: TGTGCCAGCCGGCGGGGGGTTTGGGGGGAGACCCAGTACTTC. The whole variable domain, remainder taken from reference TRBV7-2 and TRBJ2-5, is GAGVSQSPSNKVTEKGKDVELRCDPISGHTALYWYRQSLGQGLEFLIYFQGNSAPDKSGLPSDRFSAERTGGSVSTLTIQRTQQEDSAVYLCASRRGVWGETQYFGPGTRLLVL.

The chain is built from TRBV2 and TRBJ2-3, with 8 bases identical to TRBD2. The CDR3 sequence is 17 residues long. J lost 1 base, V lost 1 base, and 7 bases had no gene match. The germline V gene encodes CDR1 SNHLY and CDR2 FYNNEI. The CDR3 bases are TGTGCCAGCAGTGAAGGTCCTAGCGGGTCCGGCACAGATACGCAGTATTTT. It encodes CASSEGPSGSGTDTQYF.

This clone was seen once. The chain uses TRBV9 and TRBJ2-1; possibly TRBD2 for D (6 bases). This CDR3 is 18 amino acids long. The germline V and J ends were trimmed by 5 bases and 0 bases, with 21 bases remaining between them. Germline V CDR1 and CDR2: SGDLS, YYNGEE. DNA for the CDR3: TGTGCCAGCAGACCAGCCCCCGGGAGTCCCTACTCCTACAATGAGCAGTTCTTC. It encodes CASRPAPGSPYSYNEQFF.

The rearrangement uses TRBV9 and TRBJ1-5; D remains unclear. The V and J ends lost 5 bases and 1 base respectively, with 13 bases between them. Germline V gives CDR1 SGDLS, CDR2 YYNGEE. This CDR3 spans 15 amino acids. The CDR3 DNA is TGTGCCAGCAGTCTAGCTAGGGAAAGCAATCAGCCCCAGCATTTT. Translating it yields CASSLARESNQPQHF.

The rearrangement links TRBV5-1 to TRBJ2-7; no definite D call. The CDR3 length is 14 residues. V gave up 0 bases and J gave up 2 bases, with 9 bases separating them. Per germline, CDR1 SGHRS and CDR2 YFSETQ. The CDR3 coding sequence is TGCGCCAGCAGCTTGGCGACTGTTACCTACGAGCAGTACTTC. Protein sequence: CASSLATVTYEQYF. The entire variable domain, with the rest obtained from reference TRBV5-1 and TRBJ2-7, is as follows: KAGVTQTPRYLIKTRGQQVTLSCSPISGHRSVSWYQQTPGQGLQFLFEYFSETQRNKGNFPGRFSGRQFSNSRSEMNVSTLELGDSALYLCASSLATVTYEQYFGPGTRLTVT.

The J gene is TRBJ2-5, the V gene TRBV6-5; 10 nucleotides line up with TRBD2. Per the germline V gene, CDR1 is MNHEY and CDR2 is SVGAGI. V was pared by 7 bases and J by 7 bases, with 6 bases of the junction left unmatched. The CDR3 has 13 amino acids. The CDR3 DNA reads as TGTGCCAGCACGGCTAGCGGGAGTGGGACCCAGTACTTC. Translated: CASTASGSGTQYF.

The genes are TRBV5-4 and TRBJ2-1; 10 bases are shared with TRBD1. The CDR3 is 16 amino acids. Germline values: CDR1 SGHNT, CDR2 YYREEE (reference sequence). V lost 4 bases to trimming and J lost 6 bases; unmatched junction nucleotides: 10. The CDR3 nucleotides are TGTGCCAGCAGCGGGGCGGGGACAGGGGATATCAATGAGCAGTTCTTC. The encoded protein is CASSGAGTGDINEQFF.

The chain combines TRBV7-2 with TRBJ2-7; 8 nucleotides line up with TRBD1. The germline gives CDR1 SGHTA, CDR2 FQGNSA. The ends lost 4 bases at V and 2 bases at J; junction bases unmatched: 4. The CDR3 loop spans 14 amino acids. The DNA of the CDR3 is TGTGCCAGCAGCTGGGACAGGAGGACCTACGAGCAGTACTTC. It yields the protein CASSWDRRTYEQYF.

The genes are TRBV10-1 and TRBJ2-5; D possibly corresponds to TRBD1 (5 bases). CDR1 is WNHNN and CDR2 is SYGVQD in the germline V gene (reference sequence). Trimming cost V 0 bases and J 3 bases, with 8 bases left between them. This CDR3 spans 14 amino acids. The CDR3 DNA reads as TGCGCCAGCAGTGAGTCGGCCAGGGAAGAGACCCAGTACTTC. Translating gives CASSESAREETQYF.

The chain uses TRBV5-6 and TRBJ2-5; maybe TRBD2 (7 bases). Germline V CDR1 and CDR2: SGHDT, YYEEEE. This CDR3 spans 15 amino acids. The V and J ends lost 3 bases and 2 bases respectively, with 14 bases between them. Written as DNA, the CDR3 is TGTGCCAGCAGCTCAATCGAGGGGGGGCAAGAGACCCAGTACTTC. This codes for CASSSIEGGQETQYF.

V gene TRBV7-9 combines with J gene TRBJ2-1, with 13 positions matching TRBD2. With 5 bases clipped from V and 5 bases from J, the junction kept 9 bases outside the gene matches. The CDR3 has 17 residues. Looked up from germline, CDR1 is SEHNR and CDR2 is FQNEAQ (reference sequence). CDR3 nucleotide sequence: TGTGCCAGCAGCCCCCTGTCGGGACTAGCGGGAAACAATGAGCAGTTCTTC. Translation: CASSPLSGLAGNNEQFF.

This clone appeared once. The genes are TRBV19 and TRBJ2-2, with 9 positions matching TRBD1. This CDR3 region has 17 residues. Germline CDR1 and CDR2: LNHDA and SQIVND (reference sequence). After removal of 1 base from V and 5 bases from J, the junction contained 8 bases not matched to a gene. The CDR3 nucleotides are TGTGCCAGTAGTATAGCAACAGGGGGCTTTAGGACCGGGGAGCTGTTTTTT. Translation gives CASSIATGGFRTGELFF.

V usage is TRBV6-1 and J usage is TRBJ2-5; D remains ambiguous. Trimming stripped 2 bases from V and 6 bases from J, with 13 bases between. Germline CDR1 is MNHNS and CDR2 is SASEGT. This CDR3 is built from 14 residues. The CDR3 loop is CASSEWVAQKTQYF. The CDR3, as DNA: TGTGCCAGCAGTGAATGGGTAGCTCAAAAGACCCAGTACTTC.

The chain couples TRBV6-1 to TRBJ1-2, with D possibly TRBD1 on 6 matching bases. Germline CDR1 MNHNS, CDR2 SASEGT. This CDR3 comprises 13 residues. V was cut by 1 base and J by 5 bases, with 8 bases left in between. The CDR3 nucleotides are TGTGCCAGCAGTGAAGGGACAGCTTATGGCTACACCTTC. Its protein is CASSEGTAYGYTF.

This chain links TRBV27 with TRBJ2-5, with 11 bases aligning to TRBD2. Germline CDR1 is MNHEY and CDR2 is SMNVEV (reference sequence). This CDR3 region has 14 residues. V gave up 8 bases and J gave up 3 bases; unmatched junction bases: 5. The CDR3 reads CASQTTSGKETQYF. The CDR3 DNA is TGTGCCAGCCAGACGACTAGCGGGAAAGAGACCCAGTACTTC.

The V and J genes are TRBV5-1 and TRBJ1-3, with D possibly matching TRBD1 (5 bases). The CDR3 sequence is 16 residues long. CDR1 and CDR2 from the germline V gene are SGHRS and YFSETQ. Trimming shortened V by 0 bases and J by 0 bases, and 10 bases separated the two germline ends. The CDR3: CASSLEGTTSGNTIYF. The CDR3 nucleotides are TGCGCCAGCAGCTTGGAGGGGACTACCTCTGGAAACACCATATATTTT.

V gene TRBV11-3 combines with J gene TRBJ2-4; 7 positions match TRBD1. Germline assignment: CDR1 SGHNT and CDR2 YENEEA. CDR3 size: 17 residues. V shed 1 base, J shed 1 base, and the junction held 7 bases outside the gene matches. The DNA of the CDR3 is TGTGCCAGCAGCTTAGGTACAGGGGCAAAGGCCAAAAACATTCAGTACTTC. Encoded protein: CASSLGTGAKAKNIQYF.

The rearrangement uses TRBV6-5 and TRBJ1-1; 7 bases line up with TRBD1. CDR1 and CDR2 (germline): MNHEY, SVGAGI. The CDR3 is 13 amino acids. Trimming cost V 6 bases and J 10 bases; bases outside gene matches: 11. For the CDR3, the DNA is TGTGCCAGCAGCCGACAGGGACTTGAGGGAGCTTTCTTT. Amino acid sequence: CASSRQGLEGAFF.

In its sample, this clone was seen once. The chain has TRBV6-5 and TRBJ1-3; D remains unclear. The CDR3 runs to 13 residues. In germline, CDR1 is MNHEY, CDR2 SVGAGI. V gave up 4 bases and J gave up 2 bases, with 6 bases separating them. The CDR3 reads CASSLYPGNTIYF. CDR3 bases: TGTGCCAGCAGTTTGTATCCTGGAAACACCATATATTTT.

This clone was observed a single time. The gene calls are TRBV11-2 and TRBJ2-6; a weak D match, TRBD1 (5 bases). Germline V gene data show CDR1 as SGHAT and CDR2 as FQNNGV. V lost 2 bases and J 0 bases, leaving 8 bases between the germline ends. The CDR3 sequence is 16 residues long. The CDR3 DNA is TGTGCCAGCAGCTTACTCAGGGCCTCTGGGGCCAACGTCCTGACTTTC. Translation: CASSLLRASGANVLTF.

This clone was counted only a few times. J is TRBJ1-1 and V is TRBV18; possibly TRBD1 for D (5 bases). The V end was cut by 3 bases, the J end by 7 bases, with 12 bases between. CDR1 KGHSH and CDR2 LQKENI come from the germline V gene. This CDR3 has 13 amino acids. Here the CDR3 DNA reads TGTGCCAGCTCACCCAATACACAGGTTGAAGCTTTCTTT. Protein: CASSPNTQVEAFF. The variable domain in full, with the rest retrieved from reference TRBV18 and TRBJ1-1, is NAGVMQNPRHLVRRRGQEARLRCSPMKGHSHVYWYRQLPEEGLKFMVYLQKENIIDESGMPKERFSAEFPKEGPSILRIQQVVRGDSAAYFCASSPNTQVEAFFGQGTRLTVV.

The chain is built from TRBV7-2 and TRBJ1-5; D is perhaps TRBD1 (5 bases). Germline assignment: CDR1 SGHTA and CDR2 FQGNSA. The CDR3 runs 15 residues. V was cut by 1 base and J by 1 base, with 8 bases left in between. The DNA of the CDR3 is TGTGCCAGCAGCTTAGTGCAGGGAAGCAATCAGCCCCAGCATTTT. Residues: CASSLVQGSNQPQHF.

This CDR3 reads CASSDRQAWNGYTF. DNA for the CDR3: TGTGCCAGCAGCGACCGACAGGCCTGGAATGGCTACACCTTC. V gene TRBV11-3 combines with J gene TRBJ1-2, with a weak D call TRBD1 (6 bases). Germline loops: CDR1 SGHNT, CDR2 YENEEA. The V end lost 5 bases, the J end lost 6 bases, and 16 bases lay between the germline ends. The CDR3 is 14 amino acids. The variable domain in full, with the rest retrieved from reference TRBV11-3 and TRBJ1-2, is EAGVVQSPRYKIIEKKQPVAFWCNPISGHNTLYWYLQNLGQGPELLIRYENEEAVDDSQLPKDRFSAERLKGVDSTLKIQPAELGDSAVYLCASSDRQAWNGYTFGSGTRLTVV.

V usage is TRBV11-2 and J usage is TRBJ2-1; 9 bases agree with TRBD2. This CDR3 is built from 16 residues. From germline, CDR1 is SGHAT and CDR2 FQNNGV. Trimming cost V 5 bases and J 3 bases; bases outside gene matches: 8. DNA for the CDR3: TGTGCCAGCAGCCCGGCTAGCGGGGCTTTCTACAATGAGCAGTTCTTC. It yields the protein CASSPASGAFYNEQFF.

V usage is TRBV5-1 and J usage is TRBJ2-2; D is unclear. CDR1 and CDR2 from the germline V gene are SGHRS and YFSETQ. Trimming took 0 bases from V and 5 from J, leaving 11 bases between them. This CDR3 comprises 15 residues. CDR3 bases: TGCGCCAGCAGCTTGGGCTCTAGATATACCGGGGAGCTGTTTTTT. This encodes CASSLGSRYTGELFF.